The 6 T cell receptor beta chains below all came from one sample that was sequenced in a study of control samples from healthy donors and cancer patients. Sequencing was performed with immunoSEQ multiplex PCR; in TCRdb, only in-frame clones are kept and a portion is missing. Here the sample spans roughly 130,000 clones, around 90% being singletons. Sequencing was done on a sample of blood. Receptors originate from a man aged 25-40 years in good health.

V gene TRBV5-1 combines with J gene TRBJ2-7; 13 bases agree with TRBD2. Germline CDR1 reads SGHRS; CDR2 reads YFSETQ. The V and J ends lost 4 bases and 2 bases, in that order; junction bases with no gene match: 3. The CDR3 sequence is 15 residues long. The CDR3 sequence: CASSTGLAGAYEQYF. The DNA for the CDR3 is TGCGCCAGCAGCACCGGACTAGCGGGGGCCTACGAGCAGTACTTC.

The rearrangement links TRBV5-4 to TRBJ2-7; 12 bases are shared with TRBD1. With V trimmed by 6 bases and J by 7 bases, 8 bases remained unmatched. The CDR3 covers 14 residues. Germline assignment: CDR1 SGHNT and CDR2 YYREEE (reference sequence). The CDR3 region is CASTPGQGAGEQYF. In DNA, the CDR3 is TGTGCCAGCACCCCGGGACAGGGGGCAGGAGAGCAGTACTTC.

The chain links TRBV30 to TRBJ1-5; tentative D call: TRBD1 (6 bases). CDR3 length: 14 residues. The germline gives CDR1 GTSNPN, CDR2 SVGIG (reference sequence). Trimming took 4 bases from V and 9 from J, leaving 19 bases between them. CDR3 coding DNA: TGTGCCTGGACCCTAAAGGGGGGGTCGGGGCCCCAGCATTTT. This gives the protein CAWTLKGGSGPQHF.

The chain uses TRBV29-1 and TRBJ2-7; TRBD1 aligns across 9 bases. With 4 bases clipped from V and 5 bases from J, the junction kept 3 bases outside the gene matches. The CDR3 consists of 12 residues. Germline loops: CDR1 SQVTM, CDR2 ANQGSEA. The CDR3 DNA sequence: TGCAGCGTTGGGGACAGGGTTAACGAGCAGTACTTC. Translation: CSVGDRVNEQYF.

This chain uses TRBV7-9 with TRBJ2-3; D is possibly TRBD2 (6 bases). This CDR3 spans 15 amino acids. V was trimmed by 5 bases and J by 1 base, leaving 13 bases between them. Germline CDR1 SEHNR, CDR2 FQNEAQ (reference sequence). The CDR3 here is CASSIGPGGTDTQYF. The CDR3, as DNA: TGTGCCAGCAGCATAGGGCCGGGGGGCACAGATACGCAGTATTTT.

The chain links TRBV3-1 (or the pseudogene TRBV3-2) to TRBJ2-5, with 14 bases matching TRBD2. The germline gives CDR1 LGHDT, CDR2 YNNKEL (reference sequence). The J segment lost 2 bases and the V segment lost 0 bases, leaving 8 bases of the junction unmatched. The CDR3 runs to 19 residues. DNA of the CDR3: TGTGCCAGCAGCCAAGATAAGACTAGCGGGAGGGCTTGGCAAGAGACCCAGTACTTC. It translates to CASSQDKTSGRAWQETQYF.